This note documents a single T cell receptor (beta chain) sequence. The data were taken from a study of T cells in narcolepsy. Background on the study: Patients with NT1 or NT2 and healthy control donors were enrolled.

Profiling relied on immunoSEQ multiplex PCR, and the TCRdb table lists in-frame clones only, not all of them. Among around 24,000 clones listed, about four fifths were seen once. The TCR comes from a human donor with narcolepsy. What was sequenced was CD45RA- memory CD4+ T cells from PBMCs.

CDR3: CASSLTPVGSLSGNTIYF. CDR3 bases: TGTGCCAGCAGCTTAACTCCGGTGGGATCTCTGTCTGGAAACACCATATATTTT. V usage is TRBV7-2 and J usage is TRBJ1-3; no firm D call. CDR3 length: 18 amino acids. V lost 2 bases, J lost 1 base, and 18 bases lay in between. Germline CDR1 is SGHTA and CDR2 is FQGNSA.